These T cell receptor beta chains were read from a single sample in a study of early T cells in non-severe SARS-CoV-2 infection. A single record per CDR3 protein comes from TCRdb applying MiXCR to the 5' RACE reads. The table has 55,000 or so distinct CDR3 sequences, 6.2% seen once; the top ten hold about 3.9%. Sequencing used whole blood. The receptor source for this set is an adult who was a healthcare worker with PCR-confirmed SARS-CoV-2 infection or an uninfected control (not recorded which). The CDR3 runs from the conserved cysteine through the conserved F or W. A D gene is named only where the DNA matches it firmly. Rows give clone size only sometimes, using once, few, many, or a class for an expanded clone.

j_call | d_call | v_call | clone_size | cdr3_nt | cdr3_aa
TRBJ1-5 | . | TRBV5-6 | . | TGTGCCAGCAGCTTGGGAGGGGATCAGCCCCAGCATTTT | CASSLGGDQPQHF
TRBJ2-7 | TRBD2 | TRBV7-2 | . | TGTGCCAGCAGCTTTAGCGGGGGGGCCAACGAGCAGTACTTC | CASSFSGGANEQYF
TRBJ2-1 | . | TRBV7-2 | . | TGTGCCAGCAGCTTAGGGGGGAGACGCACCAATGAGCAGTTCTTC | CASSLGGRRTNEQFF
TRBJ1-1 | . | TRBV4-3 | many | TGCGCCAGCAGCCAAGAGGGCAACTTGAACACTGAAGCTTTCTTT | CASSQEGNLNTEAFF
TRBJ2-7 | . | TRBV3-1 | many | TGTGCCAGCAGCCCCCCAACCGGGACACCCACCTACGAGCAGTACTTC | CASSPPTGTPTYEQYF
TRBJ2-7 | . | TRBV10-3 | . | TGTGCCATCAAGGGGGAGGGCTACGAGCAGTACTTC | CAIKGEGYEQYF
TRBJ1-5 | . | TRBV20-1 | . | TGCAGTGCTCATAGCTTTGGGCCGGATGGGAATCTGCCCCAGCATTTT | CSAHSFGPDGNLPQHF
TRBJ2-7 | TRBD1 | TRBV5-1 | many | TGCGCCAGCAGCGGACGACAGGGGGTCTCCTACGAGCAGTACTTC | CASSGRQGVSYEQYF
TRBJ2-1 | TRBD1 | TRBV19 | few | TGTGCCAGTAGTAGGCAGGGGGTGGATGAGCAGTTCTTC | CASSRQGVDEQFF
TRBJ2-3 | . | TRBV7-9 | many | TGTGCCAGCAGCCTACGACAGGACACAGATACGCAGTATTTT | CASSLRQDTDTQYF
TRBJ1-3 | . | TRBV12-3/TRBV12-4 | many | TGTGCCAGCAGTTCCACAGGATCTGGAAACACCATATATTTT | CASSSTGSGNTIYF
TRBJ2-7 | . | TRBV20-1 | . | TGCAGTGCTATCCGGGTCTCCTACGAGCAGTACTTC | CSAIRVSYEQYF
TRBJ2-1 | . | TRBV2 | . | TGTGCCAGCAGTGCTGAAGGACGGTTTGGGAATGAGCAGTTCTTC | CASSAEGRFGNEQFF
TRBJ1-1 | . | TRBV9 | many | TGTGCCAGCAGCGGGGGCTTGACGAACACTGAAGCTTTCTTT | CASSGGLTNTEAFF
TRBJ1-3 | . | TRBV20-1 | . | TGCAGTGCTACACGACCGCCGTGGGGCTCTGGAAACACCATATATTTT | CSATRPPWGSGNTIYF
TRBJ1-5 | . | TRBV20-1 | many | TGCAGTGCTAGAGGGTTTCGAGGCTCAGATCAGCCCCAGCATTTT | CSARGFRGSDQPQHF
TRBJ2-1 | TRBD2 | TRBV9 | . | TGTGCCAGCAGCGCGGGACTAGCGGCCCGATACAATGAGCAGTTCTTC | CASSAGLAARYNEQFF
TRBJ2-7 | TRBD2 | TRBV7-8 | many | TGTGCCAGCAGCCTCGGGACTACGGCCTACGAGCAGTACTTC | CASSLGTTAYEQYF
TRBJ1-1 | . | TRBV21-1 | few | TGTGCCAGTCGTCAGGACAGGGGGGTGACTGAAGCTTTCTTT | CASRQDRGVTEAFF
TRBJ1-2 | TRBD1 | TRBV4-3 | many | TGCGCCAGCAGCCGTGAGCAGGGGGTTGACGGCTACACCTTC | CASSREQGVDGYTF
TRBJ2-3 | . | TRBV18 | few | TGTGCCAGCTCACCAACCGCCTTTGGGCCGACTAGCACAGATACGCAGTATTTT | CASSPTAFGPTSTDTQYF
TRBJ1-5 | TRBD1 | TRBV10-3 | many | TGTGCCATCAGTCAGGGACAGGGGAAATGGCAGCCCCAGCATTTT | CAISQGQGKWQPQHF
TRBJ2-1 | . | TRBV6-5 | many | TGTGCCAGCGCACGGGGATTCTACAATGAGCAGTTCTTC | CASARGFYNEQFF
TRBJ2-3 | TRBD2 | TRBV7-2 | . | TGTGCCAGCAGCTTGACGGGGGGGGGCACAGATACGCAGTATTTT | CASSLTGGGTDTQYF
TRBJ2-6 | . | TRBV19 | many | TGTGCCAGTAGCCCAGGGGACCGAATCTCTGGGGCCAACGTCCTGACTTTC | CASSPGDRISGANVLTF
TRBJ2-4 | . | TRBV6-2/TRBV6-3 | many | TGTGCCAGCAGTTACGGAAAAAACATTCAGTACTTC | CASSYGKNIQYF
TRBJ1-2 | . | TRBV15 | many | TGTGCCACCAGCAGAGGTTCAGGGGAAAGAGACTATGGCTACACCTTC | CATSRGSGERDYGYTF
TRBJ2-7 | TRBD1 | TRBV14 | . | TGTGCCAGCAGCCAAGGAGACAGGGTATACTACGAGCAGTACTTC | CASSQGDRVYYEQYF
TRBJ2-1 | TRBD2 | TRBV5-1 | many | TGCGCCAGCAGCTTGGTCGCTAGCGGGACATTTACCTACAATGAGCAGTTCTTC | CASSLVASGTFTYNEQFF
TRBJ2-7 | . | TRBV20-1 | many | TGCAGTGGGGGAGGCAGCTCCTACGAGCAGTACTTC | CSGGGSSYEQYF
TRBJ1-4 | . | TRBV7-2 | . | TGTGCCAGCAGCTTTGGCACGTATGCAACTAATGAAAAACTGTTTTTT | CASSFGTYATNEKLFF
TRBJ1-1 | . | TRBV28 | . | TGTGCCAGCAGTGTTACCGGGACACTACTGAGGGCTGAAGCTTTCTTT | CASSVTGTLLRAEAFF
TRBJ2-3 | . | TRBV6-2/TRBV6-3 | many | TGTGCCAGCAGTTCCAGCGGGGAGGGGGCAGATACGCAGTATTTT | CASSSSGEGADTQYF
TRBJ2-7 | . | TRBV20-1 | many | TGCAGTGCTAAAGACAGACCCTACGAGCAGTACTTC | CSAKDRPYEQYF
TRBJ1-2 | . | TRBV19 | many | TGTGCCAGTAGTATACGGGACTATGGCTACACCTTC | CASSIRDYGYTF
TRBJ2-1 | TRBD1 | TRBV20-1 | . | TGCAGTGCTACAACCTTGGACAGGGCCTACAATGAGCAGTTCTTC | CSATTLDRAYNEQFF
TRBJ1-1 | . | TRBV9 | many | TGTGCCAGCAGTTCCACCCCCAGGGTCAGGAACACTGAAGCTTTCTTT | CASSSTPRVRNTEAFF
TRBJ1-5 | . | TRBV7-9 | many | TGTGCCAGCAGCTCCTCCACAGGGATAGGTCAGCCCCAGCATTTT | CASSSSTGIGQPQHF
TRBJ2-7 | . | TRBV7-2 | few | TGTGCCAGCAGCTTAGGCAGGGACGAGCAGTACTTC | CASSLGRDEQYF
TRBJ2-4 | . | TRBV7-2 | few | TGTGCCAGCAGCTTAGAAGTAGCCAAAAACATTCAGTACTTC | CASSLEVAKNIQYF
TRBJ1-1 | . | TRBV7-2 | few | TGTGCCAGCAGCTTAGACCTCCGGAGCGAGGCCACTGAAGCTTTCTTT | CASSLDLRSEATEAFF
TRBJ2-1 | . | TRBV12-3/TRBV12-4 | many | TGTGCCAGCAGCCCACAGGGCTACAATGAGCAGTTCTTC | CASSPQGYNEQFF
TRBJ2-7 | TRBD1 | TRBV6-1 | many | TGTGCCAGCAGTCCGGGACAGAGGGGCGACGAGCAGTACTTC | CASSPGQRGDEQYF
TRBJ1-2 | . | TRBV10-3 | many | TGTGCCATCAGTGACCACATGAATGACTATGGCTACACCTTC | CAISDHMNDYGYTF
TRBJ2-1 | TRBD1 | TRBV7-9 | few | TGTGCCAGCAAGGGACAGGGGCAGATAAATGAGCAGTTCTTC | CASKGQGQINEQFF
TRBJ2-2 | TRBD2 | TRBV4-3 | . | TGCGCCAGCAGCCAAGGGGGGAGGGGACGGACCACCGGGGAGCTGTTTTTT | CASSQGGRGRTTGELFF
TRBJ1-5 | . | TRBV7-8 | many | TGTGCCAGCGGTGTGGAGCGCAATCAGCCCCAGCATTTT | CASGVERNQPQHF
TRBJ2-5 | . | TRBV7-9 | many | TGTGCCAGCAGCTCACCCTATCAGCCGAGACAAGAGACCCAGTACTTC | CASSSPYQPRQETQYF
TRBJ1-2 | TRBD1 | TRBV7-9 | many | TGTGCCAGCAGCAGGGACAGGTTCGGCTACACCTTC | CASSRDRFGYTF
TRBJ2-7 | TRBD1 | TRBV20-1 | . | TGCAGTGCTACCATCCCGGGGACAGGGCCCCGCTCGCAGTACTTC | CSATIPGTGPRSQYF
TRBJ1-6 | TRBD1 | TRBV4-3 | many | TGCGCCAGCAGCCAAGAACTGACGGACAGGGGGCAGGCATCACCCCTCCACTTT | CASSQELTDRGQASPLHF
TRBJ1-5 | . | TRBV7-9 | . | TGTGCCAGCAGCCCCTTAGGGGACACCCATCAGCCCCAGCATTTT | CASSPLGDTHQPQHF
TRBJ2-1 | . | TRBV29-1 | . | TGCAGCGTGGACAGTCACAATGAGCGTTTCTTC | CSVDSHNERFF
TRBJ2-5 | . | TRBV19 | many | TGTGCCAGTAGTGTAAGAAGGGGGATAGGAGAGACCCAGTACTTC | CASSVRRGIGETQYF
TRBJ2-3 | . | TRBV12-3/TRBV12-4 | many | TGTGCCAGCAGTTTATCCCAGGTAGATACGCAGTATTTT | CASSLSQVDTQYF
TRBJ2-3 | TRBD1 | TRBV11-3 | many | TGTGCCAGCAGCTCCCCGACAGGGGTTAGAACAGATACGCAGTATTTT | CASSSPTGVRTDTQYF
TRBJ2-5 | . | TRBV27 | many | TGTGCCAGCAGTTTACAGGGGGAGACCCAGTACTTC | CASSLQGETQYF
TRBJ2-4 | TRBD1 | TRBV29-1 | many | TGCAGCGTTGGGGACAGGGCCAAAAACATTCAGTACTTC | CSVGDRAKNIQYF
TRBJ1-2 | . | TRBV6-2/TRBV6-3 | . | TGTGCCAGCTTGGACCCGGGTCGCCAGTTCTATGGCTACACCTTC | CASLDPGRQFYGYTF
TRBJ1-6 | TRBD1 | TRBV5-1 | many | TGCGCCAGCAGCTGGACAGGGCAGGATTCACCCCTCCACTTT | CASSWTGQDSPLHF